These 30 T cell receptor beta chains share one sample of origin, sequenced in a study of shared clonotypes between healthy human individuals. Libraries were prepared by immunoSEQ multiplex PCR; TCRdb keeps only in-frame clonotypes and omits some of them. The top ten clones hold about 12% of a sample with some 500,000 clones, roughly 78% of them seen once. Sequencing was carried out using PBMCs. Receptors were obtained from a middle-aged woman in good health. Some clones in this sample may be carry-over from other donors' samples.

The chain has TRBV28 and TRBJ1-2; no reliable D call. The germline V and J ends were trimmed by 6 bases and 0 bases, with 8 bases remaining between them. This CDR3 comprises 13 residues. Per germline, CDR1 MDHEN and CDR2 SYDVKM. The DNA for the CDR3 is TGTGCCAGCAGAGTACAGCCTAACTATGGCTACACCTTC. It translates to CASRVQPNYGYTF.

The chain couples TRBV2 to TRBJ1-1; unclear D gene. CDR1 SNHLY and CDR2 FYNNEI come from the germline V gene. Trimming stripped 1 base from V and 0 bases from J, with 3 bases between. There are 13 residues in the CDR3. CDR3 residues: CASSEEMNTEAFF. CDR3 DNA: TGTGCCAGCAGTGAAGAAATGAACACTGAAGCTTTCTTT.

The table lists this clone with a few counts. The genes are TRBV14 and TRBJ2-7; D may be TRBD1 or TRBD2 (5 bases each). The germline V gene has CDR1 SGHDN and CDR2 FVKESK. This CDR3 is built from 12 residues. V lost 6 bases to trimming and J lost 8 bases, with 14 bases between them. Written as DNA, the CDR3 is TGTGCCAGCAGTGTCCACTGGGACCAGCAGTACTTC. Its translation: CASSVHWDQQYF.

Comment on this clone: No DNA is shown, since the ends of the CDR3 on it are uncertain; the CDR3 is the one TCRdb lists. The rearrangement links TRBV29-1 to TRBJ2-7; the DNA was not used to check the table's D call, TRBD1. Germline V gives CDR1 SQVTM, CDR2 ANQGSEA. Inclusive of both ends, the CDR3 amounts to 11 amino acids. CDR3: CSVGVGAKAYF.

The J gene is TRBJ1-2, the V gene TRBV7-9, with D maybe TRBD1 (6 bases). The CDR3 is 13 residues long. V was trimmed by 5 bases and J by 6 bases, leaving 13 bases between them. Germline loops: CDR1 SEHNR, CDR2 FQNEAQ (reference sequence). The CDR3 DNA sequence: TGTGCCAGCAGCCCCGGGGGGGCAGATGGCTACACCTTC. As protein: CASSPGGADGYTF.

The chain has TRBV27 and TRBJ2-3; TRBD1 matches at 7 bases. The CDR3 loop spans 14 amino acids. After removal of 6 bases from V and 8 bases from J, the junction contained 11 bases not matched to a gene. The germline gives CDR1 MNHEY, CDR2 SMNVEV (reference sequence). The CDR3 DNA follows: TGTGCCAGCAGAAGACAGGGAATGGAGATTACGCAGTATTTT. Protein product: CASRRQGMEITQYF.

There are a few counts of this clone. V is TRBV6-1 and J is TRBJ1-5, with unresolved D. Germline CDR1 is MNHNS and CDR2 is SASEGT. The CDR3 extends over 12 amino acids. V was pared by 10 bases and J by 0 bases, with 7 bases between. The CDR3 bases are TGTGCCACCAAATATAGCAATCAGCCCCAGCATTTT. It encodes CATKYSNQPQHF.

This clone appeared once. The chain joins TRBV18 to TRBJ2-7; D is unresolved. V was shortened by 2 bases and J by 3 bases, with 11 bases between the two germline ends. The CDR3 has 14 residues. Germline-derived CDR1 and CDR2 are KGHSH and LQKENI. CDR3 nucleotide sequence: TGTGCCAGCTCACCAGCTGTACTCAACTACGAGCAGTACTTC. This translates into CASSPAVLNYEQYF.

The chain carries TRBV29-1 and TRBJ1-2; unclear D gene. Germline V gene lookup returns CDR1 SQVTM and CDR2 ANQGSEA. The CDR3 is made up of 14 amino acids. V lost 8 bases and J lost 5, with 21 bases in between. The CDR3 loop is CSILRPAGRYGYTF. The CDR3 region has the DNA TGCAGCATCTTACGGCCGGCAGGACGATATGGCTACACCTTC.

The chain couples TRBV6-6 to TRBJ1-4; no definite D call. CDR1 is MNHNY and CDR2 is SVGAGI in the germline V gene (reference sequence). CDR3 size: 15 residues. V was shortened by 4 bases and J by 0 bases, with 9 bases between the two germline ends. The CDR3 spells CASSSRGATNEKLFF. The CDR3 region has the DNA TGTGCCAGCAGTTCTCGAGGCGCAACTAATGAAAAACTGTTTTTT.

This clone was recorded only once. The CDR3 DNA is TGTGCCACCAGCACAAGGTCCAATCAGCCCCAGCATTTT. Amino acid sequence: CATSTRSNQPQHF. The chain employs TRBV15 and TRBJ1-5; D ambiguous. V dropped 4 bases and J dropped 3 bases, with 7 bases sitting between them. Germline V CDR1 and CDR2: LNHNV, YYDKDF (reference sequence). The CDR3 covers 13 residues.

The DNA for the CDR3 is TGTGCCAGCATTATAACAGGGGGCATGGGGACTGAAGCTTTCTTT. Translation: CASIITGGMGTEAFF. The chain uses TRBV6-5 and TRBJ1-1; 9 bases fit TRBD1. Germline V gene lookup returns CDR1 MNHEY and CDR2 SVGAGI. V trimming: 7 bases; J trimming: 5 bases; junction bases outside the gene matches: 11. There are 15 residues in the CDR3.

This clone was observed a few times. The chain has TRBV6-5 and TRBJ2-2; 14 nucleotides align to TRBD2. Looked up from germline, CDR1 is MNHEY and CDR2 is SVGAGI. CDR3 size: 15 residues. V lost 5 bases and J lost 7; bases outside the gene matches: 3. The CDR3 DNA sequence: TGTGCCAGCAGTGTGACTAGCGGGGGGGTCGGGGAGCTGTTTTTT. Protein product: CASSVTSGGVGELFF.

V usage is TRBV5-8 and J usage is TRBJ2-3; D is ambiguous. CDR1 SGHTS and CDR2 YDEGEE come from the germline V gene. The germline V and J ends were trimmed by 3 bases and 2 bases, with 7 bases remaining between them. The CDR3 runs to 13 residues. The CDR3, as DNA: TGTGCCAGCAGCTCGTGGGACACAGATACGCAGTATTTT. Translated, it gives CASSSWDTDTQYF.

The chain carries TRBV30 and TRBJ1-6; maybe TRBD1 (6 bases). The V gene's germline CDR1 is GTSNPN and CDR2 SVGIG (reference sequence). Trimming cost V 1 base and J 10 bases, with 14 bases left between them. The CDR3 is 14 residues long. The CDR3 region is CAWSGYRVGSPLHF. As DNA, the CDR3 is TGTGCCTGGAGTGGGTACAGGGTGGGGTCACCCCTCCACTTT.

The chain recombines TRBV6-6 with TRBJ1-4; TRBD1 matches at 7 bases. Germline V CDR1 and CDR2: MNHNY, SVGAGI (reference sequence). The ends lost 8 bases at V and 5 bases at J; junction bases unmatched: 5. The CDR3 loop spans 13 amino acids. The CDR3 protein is CASHRDRNEKLFF. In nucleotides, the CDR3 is TGTGCCAGCCACCGGGACAGAAATGAAAAACTGTTTTTT.

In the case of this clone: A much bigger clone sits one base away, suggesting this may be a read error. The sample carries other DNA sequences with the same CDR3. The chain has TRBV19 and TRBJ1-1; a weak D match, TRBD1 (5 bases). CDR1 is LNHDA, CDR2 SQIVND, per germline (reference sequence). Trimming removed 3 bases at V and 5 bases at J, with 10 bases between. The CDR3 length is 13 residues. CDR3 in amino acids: CASSMRRGTEAFF. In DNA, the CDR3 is TGTGCCAGTAGTATGAGGCGGGGGACTGAAGCTTTCTTT.

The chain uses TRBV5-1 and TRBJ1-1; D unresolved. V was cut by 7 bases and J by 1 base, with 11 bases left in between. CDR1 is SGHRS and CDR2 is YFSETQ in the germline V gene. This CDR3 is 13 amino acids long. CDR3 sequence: CASGSPGNTEAFF. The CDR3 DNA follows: TGCGCCAGCGGCTCCCCTGGGAACACTGAAGCTTTCTTT. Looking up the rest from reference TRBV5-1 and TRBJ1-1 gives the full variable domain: KAGVTQTPRYLIKTRGQQVTLSCSPISGHRSVSWYQQTPGQGLQFLFEYFSETQRNKGNFPGRFSGRQFSNSRSEMNVSTLELGDSALYLCASGSPGNTEAFFGQGTRLTVV.

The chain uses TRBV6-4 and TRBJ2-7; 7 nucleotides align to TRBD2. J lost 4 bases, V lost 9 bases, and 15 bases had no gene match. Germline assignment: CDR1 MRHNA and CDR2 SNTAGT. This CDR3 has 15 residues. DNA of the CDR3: TGTGCCAGGACTCGAAAACCCGGGGGGAAGTACGAGCAGTACTTC. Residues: CARTRKPGGKYEQYF.

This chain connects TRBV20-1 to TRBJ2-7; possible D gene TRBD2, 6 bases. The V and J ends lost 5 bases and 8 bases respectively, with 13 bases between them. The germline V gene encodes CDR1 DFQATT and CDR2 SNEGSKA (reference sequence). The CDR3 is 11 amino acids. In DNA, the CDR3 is TGCAGTGCTGGTAAAACTAGCCAGCAGTACTTC. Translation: CSAGKTSQQYF.

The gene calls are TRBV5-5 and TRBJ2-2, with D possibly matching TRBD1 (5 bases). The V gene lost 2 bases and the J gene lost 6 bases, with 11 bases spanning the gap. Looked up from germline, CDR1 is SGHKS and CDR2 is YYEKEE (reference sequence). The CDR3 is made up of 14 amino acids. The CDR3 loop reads CASSFVRAAGELFF. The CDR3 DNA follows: TGTGCCAGCAGCTTTGTCAGGGCCGCCGGGGAGCTGTTTTTT.

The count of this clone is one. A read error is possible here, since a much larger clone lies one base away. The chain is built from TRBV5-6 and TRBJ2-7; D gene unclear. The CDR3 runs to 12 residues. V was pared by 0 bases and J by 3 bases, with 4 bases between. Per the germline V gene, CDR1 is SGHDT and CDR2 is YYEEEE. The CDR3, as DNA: TGTGCCAGCAGCTTGGGGGGCTACGAGCAGTACTTC. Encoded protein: CASSLGGYEQYF.

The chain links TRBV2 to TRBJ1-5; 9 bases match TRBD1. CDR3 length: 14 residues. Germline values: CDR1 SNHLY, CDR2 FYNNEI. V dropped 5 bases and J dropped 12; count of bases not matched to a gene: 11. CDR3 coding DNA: TGTGCCAGCAGTCCGCGATGGACAGGGGAACTCCAGCATTTT. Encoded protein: CASSPRWTGELQHF.

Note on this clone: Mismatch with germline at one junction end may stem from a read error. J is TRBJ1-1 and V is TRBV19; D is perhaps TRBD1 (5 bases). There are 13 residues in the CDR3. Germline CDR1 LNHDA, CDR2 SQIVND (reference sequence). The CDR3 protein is CASSTTENTEALF. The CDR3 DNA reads TGTGCCAGTAGTACGACAGAGAACACTGAAGCTCTCTTT.

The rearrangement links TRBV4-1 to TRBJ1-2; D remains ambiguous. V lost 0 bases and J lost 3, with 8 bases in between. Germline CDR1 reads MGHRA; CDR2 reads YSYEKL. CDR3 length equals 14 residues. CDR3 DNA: TGCGCCAGCAGCCAAGAAGTAGGAGACTATGGCTACACCTTC. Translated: CASSQEVGDYGYTF.

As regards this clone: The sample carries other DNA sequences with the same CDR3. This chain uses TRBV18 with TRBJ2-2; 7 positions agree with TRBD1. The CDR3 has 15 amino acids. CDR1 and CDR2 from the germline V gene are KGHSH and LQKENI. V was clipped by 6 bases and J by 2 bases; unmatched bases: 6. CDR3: CASSLGTANTGELFF. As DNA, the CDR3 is TGTGCCAGCTCCCTGGGGACAGCAAACACCGGGGAGCTGTTTTTT. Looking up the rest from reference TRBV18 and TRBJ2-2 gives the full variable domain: NAGVMQNPRHLVRRRGQEARLRCSPMKGHSHVYWYRQLPEEGLKFMVYLQKENIIDESGMPKERFSAEFPKEGPSILRIQQVVRGDSAAYFCASSLGTANTGELFFGEGSRLTVL.

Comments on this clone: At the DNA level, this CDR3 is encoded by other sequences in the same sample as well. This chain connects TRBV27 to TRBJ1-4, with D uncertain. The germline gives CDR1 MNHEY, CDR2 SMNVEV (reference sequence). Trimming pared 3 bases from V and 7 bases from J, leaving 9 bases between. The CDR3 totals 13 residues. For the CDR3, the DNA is TGTGCCAGCAGTTTTTCGGGTTTTGAAAAACTGTTTTTT. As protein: CASSFSGFEKLFF.

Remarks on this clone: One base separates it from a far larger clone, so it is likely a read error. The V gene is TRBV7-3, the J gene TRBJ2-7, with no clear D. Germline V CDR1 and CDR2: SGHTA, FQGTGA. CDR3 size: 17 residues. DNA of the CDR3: TGTACCAGCAGCTTAGAGGTCGGTCTTCATGTCCCCTACGAGCAGTACTTC. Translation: CTSSLEVGLHVPYEQYF. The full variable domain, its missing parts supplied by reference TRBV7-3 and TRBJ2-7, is GAGVSQTPSNKVTEKGKYVELRCDPISGHTALYWYRQSLGQGPEFLIYFQGTGAADDSGLPNDRFFAVRPEGSVSTLKIQRTERGDSAVYLCTSSLEVGLHVPYEQYFGPGTRLTVT.

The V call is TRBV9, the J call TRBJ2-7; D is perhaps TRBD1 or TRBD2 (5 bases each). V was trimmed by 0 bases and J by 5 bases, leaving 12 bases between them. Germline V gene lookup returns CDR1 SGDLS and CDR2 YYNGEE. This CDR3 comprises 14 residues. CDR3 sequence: CASSVVGRDDEQYF. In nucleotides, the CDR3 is TGTGCCAGCAGCGTAGTTGGCAGGGACGACGAGCAGTACTTC.

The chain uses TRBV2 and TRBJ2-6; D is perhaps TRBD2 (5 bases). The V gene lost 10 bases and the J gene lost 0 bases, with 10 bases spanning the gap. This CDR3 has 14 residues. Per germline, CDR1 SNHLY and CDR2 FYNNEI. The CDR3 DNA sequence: TGTGCCACAAAAGGGAGCTCTGGGGCCAACGTCCTGACTTTC. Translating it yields CATKGSSGANVLTF.